This TCR beta chain was recorded in a study of shared clonotypes between healthy human individuals. Study-wide results and caveats: Measured sharing among donors was expected to vary with sequencing depth.

Turning to this clone: The antigen is undetermined.

Using immunoSEQ multiplex PCR, the repertoire was profiled, and TCRdb retains in-frame clones only, with some absent. The sample lists under 2,000,000 clones, about 95% occurring once. Only CD45RO-negative cells positively selected for CCR7 counted as naive CD8 cells, so terminally differentiated effector memory CD45RA+ cells were excluded. Donors comprised only Caucasian adults living in Nashville, Tennessee. This TCR was sampled from a young man in good health. Input material: naive CD8+ T cells sorted from blood.

The CDR3 loop reads CASSQDGLLYTDTQYF. CDR3 coding DNA: TGCGCCAGCAGCCAAGATGGACTTTTGTACACAGATACGCAGTATTTT. The chain links TRBV4-3 to TRBJ2-3; D might be TRBD2 (5 bases). The CDR3 is 16 residues long. V shed 0 bases and J shed 2 bases, with 12 bases lying between them. Looked up from germline, CDR1 is LGHNA and CDR2 is YSLEER.